The present T cell receptor beta chain was sequenced within a study of shared T cell receptors in the human thymus. V was pared by 1 base and J by 3 bases, with 18 bases between. The CDR3 covers 17 residues. Germline lookup yields CDR1 MGHDK and CDR2 SYGVNS. TCRdb keeps only in-frame clones here, not all; method: immunoSEQ multiplex PCR. The top ten hold about 0.013% of the sample, which has 450,000 to 650,000 clones, about four fifths seen once. This clone has more than one count but fewer than ten. The same data also went into a second study, on human thymus T cells.

The sample taken for sequencing was thymocytes. The V gene is TRBV25-1, the J gene TRBJ1-2; TRBD1 is a possible D gene (5 bases). This receptor was taken from a boy in the first two years of life with a congenital heart defect. The CDR3 spells CASSEFLGAGRDYGYTF. As DNA, the CDR3 is TGTGCCAGCAGTGAATTTCTTGGGGCAGGTCGCGACTATGGCTACACCTTC.